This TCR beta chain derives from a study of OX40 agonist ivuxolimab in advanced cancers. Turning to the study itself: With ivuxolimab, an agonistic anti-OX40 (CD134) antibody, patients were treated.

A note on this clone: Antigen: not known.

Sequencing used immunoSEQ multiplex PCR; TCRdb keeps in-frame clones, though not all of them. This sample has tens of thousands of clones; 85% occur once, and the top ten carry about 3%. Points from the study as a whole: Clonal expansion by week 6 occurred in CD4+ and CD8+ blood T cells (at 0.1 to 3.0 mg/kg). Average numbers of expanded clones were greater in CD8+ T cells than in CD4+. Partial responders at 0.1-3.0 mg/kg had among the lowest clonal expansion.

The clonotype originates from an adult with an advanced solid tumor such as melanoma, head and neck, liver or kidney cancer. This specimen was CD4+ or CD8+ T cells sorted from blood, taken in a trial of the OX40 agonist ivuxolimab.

The CDR3 region is CASSLRSSYEQYF. DNA of the CDR3: TGTGCCAGCTCCCTGAGGAGTTCCTACGAGCAGTACTTC. The chain joins TRBV18 to TRBJ2-7; no clear D gene. This CDR3 has 13 amino acids. The V end lost 6 bases, the J end lost 1 base, and 10 bases lay between the germline ends. Germline V lookup: CDR1 KGHSH, CDR2 LQKENI.